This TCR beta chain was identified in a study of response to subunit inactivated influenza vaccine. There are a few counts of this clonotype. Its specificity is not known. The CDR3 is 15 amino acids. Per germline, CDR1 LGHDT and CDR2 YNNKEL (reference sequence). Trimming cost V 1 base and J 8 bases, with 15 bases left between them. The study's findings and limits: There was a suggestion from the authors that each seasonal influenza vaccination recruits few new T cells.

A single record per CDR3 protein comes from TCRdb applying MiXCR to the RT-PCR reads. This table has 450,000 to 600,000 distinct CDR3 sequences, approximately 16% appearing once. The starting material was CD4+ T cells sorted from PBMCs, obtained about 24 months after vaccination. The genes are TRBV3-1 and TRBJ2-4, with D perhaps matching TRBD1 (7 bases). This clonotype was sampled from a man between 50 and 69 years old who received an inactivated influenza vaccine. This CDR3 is CASSQVLRRGHIQYF. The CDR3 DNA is TGTGCCAGCAGCCAAGTCCTTCGGAGGGGGCACATTCAGTACTTC.